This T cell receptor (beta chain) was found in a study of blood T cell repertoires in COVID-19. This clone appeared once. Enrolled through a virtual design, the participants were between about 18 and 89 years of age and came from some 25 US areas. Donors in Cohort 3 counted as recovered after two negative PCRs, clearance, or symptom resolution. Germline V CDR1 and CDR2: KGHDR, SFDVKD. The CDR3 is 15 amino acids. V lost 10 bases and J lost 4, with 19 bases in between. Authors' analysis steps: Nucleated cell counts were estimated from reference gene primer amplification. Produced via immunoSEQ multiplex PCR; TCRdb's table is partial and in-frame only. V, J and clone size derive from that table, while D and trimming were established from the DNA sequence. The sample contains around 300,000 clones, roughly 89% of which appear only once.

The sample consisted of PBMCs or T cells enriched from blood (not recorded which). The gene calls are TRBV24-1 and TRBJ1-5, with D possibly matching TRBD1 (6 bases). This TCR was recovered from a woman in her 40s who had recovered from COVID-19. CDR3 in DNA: TGTGCCACGGGCCCATATAGGACAGAAAATCAGCCCCAGCATTTT. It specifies CATGPYRTENQPQHF.